One T cell receptor beta chain is described in this entry. The antigen remains unidentified. TCRs were sequenced from three patients responding to pembrolizumab. V lost 1 base and J lost 0; bases outside the gene matches: 6. This CDR3 is built from 17 residues. Germline CDR1 and CDR2: SGHNT and YYREEE (reference sequence). Using immunoSEQ multiplex PCR, the repertoire was profiled, and TCRdb retains in-frame clones only, with some absent. The profile shows under 50,000 clones, 77% of them singletons. The record originates from a study of PD-1 blockade in mismatch repair-deficient tumors. Study-wide results and limits: Rapid post-treatment expansion, then contraction, generally preceding radiologic response, marked tumor-resident clones.

This TCR was recovered from an adult with mismatch repair-deficient cancer. Source: PBMCs, taken before pembrolizumab treatment. The rearrangement joins TRBV5-4 to TRBJ1-1; 10 nucleotides agree with TRBD1. The CDR3 DNA follows: TGTGCCAGCAGCTTGAGCCGGGACAGGGGAATGAACACTGAAGCTTTCTTT. Its translation: CASSLSRDRGMNTEAFF.